The sequence of this T cell receptor (beta chain) was determined in a study of control samples from healthy donors and cancer patients. The assay was immunoSEQ multiplex PCR, and TCRdb's table has in-frame clones only and misses some. Of around 93,000 clones listed, around 88% are singletons. Trimming removed 5 bases from V and 9 bases from J; junction bases left unmatched: 11. Per germline, CDR1 SSHAT and CDR2 FNYEAQ (reference sequence). The CDR3 is made up of 16 amino acids. The receptor's source is a man aged 25-40 years in good health. Sequencing used blood. The gene calls are TRBV7-7 and TRBJ2-1; TRBD1 aligns across 12 bases. The CDR3 spells CASSTGPGQGASEQFF. CDR3 sequence (DNA): TGTGCCAGCAGCACAGGACCGGGACAGGGGGCATCTGAGCAGTTCTTC.